This is a list of T cell receptor beta chains from one sample in a study of cytomegalovirus exposure and HLA in healthy donors. TCRdb's copy holds only in-frame clones and misses some; the assay was immunoSEQ multiplex PCR. The sample contains 160,000 or so clones, roughly 80% of which appear only once. The specimen was PBMCs. The source is a woman aged 45 to 65 in good health and CMV-seronegative. The CDR3 runs from the conserved cysteine through the conserved F or W. The order of the fields is V gene, J gene, clone size, D gene, CDR3 protein, CDR3 DNA. A D gene is named only where the DNA matches it firmly. The listing skips clone size in some rows; elsewhere it reads once, few, many or a size class.

>TRBV10-3|TRBJ1-1|few|.
CAISESRRNTEAFF
TGTGCCATCAGTGAGTCGAGGAGGAACACTGAAGCTTTCTTT
>TRBV28|TRBJ2-3|.|TRBD1
CASSSPGTGLADTQYF
TGTGCCAGCAGTTCTCCCGGGACAGGGCTTGCAGATACGCAGTATTTT
>TRBV6-6|TRBJ1-1|.|.
CASSRETEAFF
TGTGCCAGCAGTAGAGAGACTGAAGCTTTCTTT
>TRBV5-1|TRBJ2-1|.|.
CASRQFSSNEQFF
TGCGCCAGCAGACAGTTTAGTTCCAATGAGCAGTTCTTC
>TRBV29-1|TRBJ2-5|.|TRBD2
CSAIISGTYQETQYF
TGCAGCGCTATCATCAGCGGGACGTACCAAGAGACCCAGTACTTC
>TRBV11-3|TRBJ2-2|once|.
CASSFGRGREDTGELFF
TGTGCCAGCAGCTTCGGGAGGGGGCGGGAGGACACCGGGGAGCTGTTTTTT
>TRBV28|TRBJ2-7|.|.
CASSWGTEQYF
TGTGCCAGCAGTTGGGGCACCGAGCAGTACTTC
>TRBV9|TRBJ2-1|.|.
CASSLTGRSYNEQFF
TGTGCCAGCAGCCTGACAGGCAGATCCTACAATGAGCAGTTCTTC
>TRBV28|TRBJ1-1|.|TRBD1
CASSAGQFEAFF
TGTGCCAGCAGTGCGGGACAGTTTGAAGCTTTCTTT
>TRBV19|TRBJ2-7|.|TRBD2
CASSNSGSSYEQYF
TGTGCCAGTAGTAATAGCGGGAGTTCCTACGAGCAGTACTTC
>TRBV10-3|TRBJ2-5|.|.
CAISDRAEETQYF
TGTGCCATCAGTGACAGGGCGGAAGAGACCCAGTACTTC
>TRBV28|TRBJ1-2|.|.
CASVRGGVPGYTF
TGTGCCAGCGTGCGGGGGGGGGTGCCTGGCTACACCTTC
>TRBV9|TRBJ1-5|.|.
CASSVPYQGLSNQPQHF
TGTGCCAGCAGCGTACCCTATCAGGGGCTTAGCAATCAGCCCCAGCATTTT
>TRBV5-4|TRBJ2-7|.|TRBD2
CAGSSSSGSYEQYF
TGTGCCGGCAGCTCCTCTAGCGGGAGCTACGAGCAGTACTTC
>TRBV28|TRBJ1-5|.|TRBD1
CASIQGSRNQPQHF
TGCGCCAGCATACAGGGGTCGCGCAATCAGCCCCAGCATTTT
>TRBV2|TRBJ2-3|.|TRBD2
CASSGTSGYTDTQYF
TGTGCCAGCAGCGGGACTAGCGGGTACACAGATACGCAGTATTTT
>TRBV9|TRBJ2-1|.|TRBD2
CASSVGAGRYNEQFF
TGTGCCAGCAGCGTAGGAGCGGGGCGTTACAATGAGCAGTTCTTC
>TRBV4-1|TRBJ2-6|.|TRBD1
CASSQEVQGAAGANVLTF
TGCGCCAGCAGCCAAGAGGTTCAGGGGGCCGCTGGGGCCAACGTCCTGACTTTC
>TRBV5-1|TRBJ2-3|.|TRBD1
CASSFSRGSDTQYF
TGCGCCAGCAGCTTTTCCAGGGGGTCCGATACGCAGTATTTT
>TRBV5-4|TRBJ2-3|.|TRBD2
CASRPTSGGAPDTQYF
TGTGCCAGCAGGCCGACTAGCGGGGGGGCCCCAGATACGCAGTATTTT
>TRBV5-1|TRBJ1-1|.|TRBD1
CASSIVPGQGLNTEAFF
TGCGCCAGCAGCATCGTCCCGGGACAGGGACTGAACACTGAAGCTTTCTTT
>TRBV11-2|TRBJ2-5|.|.
CASTNLAGEETQYF
TGTGCCAGCACCAACTTAGCCGGGGAAGAGACCCAGTACTTC
>TRBV5-1|TRBJ1-5|.|TRBD1
CASSLDPGQAHQPQHF
TGCGCCAGCAGCTTGGATCCGGGACAGGCACATCAGCCCCAGCATTTT
>TRBV27|TRBJ1-4|once|.
CASSLSGFPLRKLFF
TGTGCCAGCAGTTTATCGGGCTTCCCACTTAGAAAACTGTTTTTT
>TRBV7-9|TRBJ1-1|.|TRBD1
CASSPGTGGVTEAFF
TGTGCCAGCAGCCCCGGGACAGGGGGAGTCACTGAAGCTTTCTTT
>TRBV5-1|TRBJ1-5|.|.
CASSYGERNQPQHF
TGCGCCAGCAGCTACGGGGAGCGGAATCAGCCCCAGCATTTT
>TRBV6-5|TRBJ1-4|.|TRBD1
CASRSGTADEKLFF
TGTGCCAGCAGGTCTGGGACAGCCGATGAAAAACTGTTTTTT
>TRBV2|TRBJ1-2|.|TRBD1
CASSQTGTGNGYTF
TGTGCCAGCAGTCAGACCGGGACAGGGAATGGCTACACCTTC
>TRBV18|TRBJ1-2|.|TRBD1
CASSQDRGGMDGYTF
TGTGCCAGCTCCCAAGACAGGGGCGGGATGGATGGCTACACCTTC
>TRBV7-7|TRBJ2-1|few|TRBD1
CASSWDRGLGEQFF
TGTGCTAGCAGCTGGGACAGGGGGCTTGGTGAGCAGTTCTTC
>TRBV11-2|TRBJ1-4|.|.
CASSLGQLNEKLFF
TGTGCCAGCAGCTTAGGACAACTCAATGAAAAACTGTTTTTT
>TRBV28|TRBJ1-1|.|.
CASSFKGFDNTEAFF
TGTGCCAGCAGTTTTAAGGGGTTTGATAACACTGAAGCTTTCTTT
>TRBV7-9|TRBJ1-1|few|.
CASRAGDTKAFF
TGTGCCAGCAGGGCAGGGGACACCAAAGCTTTCTTT
>TRBV28|TRBJ2-2|.|.
CASSPGITGELFF
TGTGCCAGCAGTCCAGGAATCACCGGGGAGCTGTTTTTT
>TRBV5-8|TRBJ1-1|.|.
CASLLTQTAGAFF
TGTGCCAGCTTGTTAACACAGACAGCAGGAGCTTTCTTT
>TRBV2|TRBJ2-7|.|.
CASSLNIGYEQYF
TGTGCCAGCAGCCTGAATATCGGGTACGAGCAGTACTTC
>TRBV7-2|TRBJ1-3|.|TRBD1
CASNKDRSGNTIYF
TGTGCCAGCAACAAGGACAGGTCTGGAAACACCATATATTTT
>TRBV28|TRBJ2-1|.|.
CASSLGLGQFF
TGTGCCAGCAGTTTAGGCCTTGGGCAGTTCTTC
>TRBV5-1|TRBJ2-3|.|.
CASSLGRTGEGSTDTQYF
TGCGCCAGCAGCTTGGGCAGGACTGGAGAGGGATCCACAGATACGCAGTATTTT
>TRBV28|TRBJ2-7|.|.
CASRGMFRERDEQYF
TGTGCCAGCAGAGGAATGTTTCGGGAGAGGGACGAGCAGTACTTC
>TRBV7-3|TRBJ2-7|once|.
CASSLSDGPYEQYF
TGTGCCAGCAGCTTGAGCGATGGCCCCTACGAGCAGTACTTC
>TRBV5-1|TRBJ2-5|.|.
CASSPSRREETQYF
TGCGCCAGCAGCCCCAGCAGGCGTGAAGAGACCCAGTACTTC
>TRBV5-1|TRBJ2-1|.|.
CASSLVEASNEQFF
TGCGCCAGCAGCTTGGTAGAGGCTAGCAATGAGCAGTTCTTC
>TRBV18|TRBJ2-2|.|.
CASSPGGSTNTGELFF
TGTGCCAGCTCACCAGGCGGATCCACTAACACCGGGGAGCTGTTTTTT
>TRBV5-4|TRBJ1-2|.|.
CASSLAGSNYGYTF
TGTGCCAGCAGCTTGGCGGGGTCGAACTATGGCTACACCTTC
>TRBV27|TRBJ2-7|.|.
CASGPGRSYEQYF
TGTGCCAGCGGCCCAGGCCGCTCCTACGAGCAGTACTTC